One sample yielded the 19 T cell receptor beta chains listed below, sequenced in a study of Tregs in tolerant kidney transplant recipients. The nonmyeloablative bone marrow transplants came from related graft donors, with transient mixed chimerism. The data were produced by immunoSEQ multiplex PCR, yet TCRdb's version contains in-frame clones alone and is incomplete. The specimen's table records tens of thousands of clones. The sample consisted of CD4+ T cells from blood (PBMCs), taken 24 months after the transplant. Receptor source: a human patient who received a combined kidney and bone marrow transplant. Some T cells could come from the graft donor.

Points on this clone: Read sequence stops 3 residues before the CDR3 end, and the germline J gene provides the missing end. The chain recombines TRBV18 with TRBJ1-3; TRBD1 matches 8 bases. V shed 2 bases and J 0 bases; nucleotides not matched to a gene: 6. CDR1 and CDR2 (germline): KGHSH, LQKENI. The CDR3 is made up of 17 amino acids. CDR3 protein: CASSPTQGALSGNTIYF. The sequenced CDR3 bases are TGTGCCAGCTCACCAACCCAGGGGGCCCTCTCTGGAAACACC.

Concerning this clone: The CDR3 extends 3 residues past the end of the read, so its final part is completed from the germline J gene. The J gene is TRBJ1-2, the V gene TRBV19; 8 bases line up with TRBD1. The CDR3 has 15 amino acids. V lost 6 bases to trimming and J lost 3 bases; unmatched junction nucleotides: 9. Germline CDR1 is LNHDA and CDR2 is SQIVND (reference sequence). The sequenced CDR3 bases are TGTGCCAGTAGGCGTGGGGCAGGGGGCGACTATGGC. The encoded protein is CASRRGAGGDYG. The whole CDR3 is CASRRGAGGDYGYTF.

The sequenced CDR3 bases are TGTGCCAGCAGCTTAGTCGGGAGGGGGCCAGATACG. Amino acid sequence: CASSLVGRGPDT. The whole CDR3 is CASSLVGRGPDTQYF. The chain joins TRBV7-2 to TRBJ2-3; possibly TRBD2 for D (8 bases). The read stops 3 residues short of the end of the CDR3; the missing end is completed from the germline J gene. The germline V gene has CDR1 SGHTA and CDR2 FQGNSA. The CDR3 is 15 residues long. Deletions cut 1 base from V and 4 bases from J, with 12 bases between.

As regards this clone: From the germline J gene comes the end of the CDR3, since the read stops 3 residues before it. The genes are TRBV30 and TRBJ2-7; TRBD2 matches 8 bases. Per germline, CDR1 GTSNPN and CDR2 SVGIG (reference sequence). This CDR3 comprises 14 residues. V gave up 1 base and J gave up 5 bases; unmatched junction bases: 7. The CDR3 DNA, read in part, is TGTGCCTGGAGTGCCGGGACTAGGGTGCACGAG. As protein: CAWSAGTRVHE. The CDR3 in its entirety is CAWSAGTRVHEQYF.

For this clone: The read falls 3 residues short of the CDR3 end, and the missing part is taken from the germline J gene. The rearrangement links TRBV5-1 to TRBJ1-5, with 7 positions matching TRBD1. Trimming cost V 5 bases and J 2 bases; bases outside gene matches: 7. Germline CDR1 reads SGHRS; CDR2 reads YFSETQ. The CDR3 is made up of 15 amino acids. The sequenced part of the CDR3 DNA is TGCGCCAGCAGACCAACAGGGGCAGGCAATCAGCCC. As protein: CASRPTGAGNQP. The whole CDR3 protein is CASRPTGAGNQPQHF.

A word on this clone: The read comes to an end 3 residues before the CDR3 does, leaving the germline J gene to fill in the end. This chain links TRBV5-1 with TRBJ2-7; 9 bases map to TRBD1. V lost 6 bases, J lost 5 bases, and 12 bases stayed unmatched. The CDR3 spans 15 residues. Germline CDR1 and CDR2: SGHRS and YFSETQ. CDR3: CASTLSGQGTNEQYF. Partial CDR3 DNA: TGCGCCAGCACCCTTTCGGGACAGGGAACTAACGAG.

The sequenced CDR3 bases are TGTGCCTGGAGTGGGGACTTCCGGTCCGGGGAG. Translated, it gives CAWSGDFRSGE. The full CDR3 sequence reads CAWSGDFRSGELFF. This chain links TRBV30 with TRBJ2-2, with D maybe TRBD2 (6 bases). Sequencing ends 3 residues short of the CDR3 end; the germline J gene provides the rest. The CDR3 runs to 14 residues. V lost 1 base, J lost 6 bases, and 12 bases lay in between. CDR1 and CDR2 from the germline V gene are GTSNPN and SVGIG (reference sequence).

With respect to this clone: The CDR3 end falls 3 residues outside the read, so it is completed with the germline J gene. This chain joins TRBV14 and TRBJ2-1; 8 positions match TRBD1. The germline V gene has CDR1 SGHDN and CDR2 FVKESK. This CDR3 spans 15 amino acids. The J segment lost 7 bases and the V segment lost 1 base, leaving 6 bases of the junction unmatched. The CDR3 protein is CASSQAGTGRNEQFF. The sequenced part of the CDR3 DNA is TGTGCCAGCAGCCAAGCCGGGACAGGCAGAAATGAG.

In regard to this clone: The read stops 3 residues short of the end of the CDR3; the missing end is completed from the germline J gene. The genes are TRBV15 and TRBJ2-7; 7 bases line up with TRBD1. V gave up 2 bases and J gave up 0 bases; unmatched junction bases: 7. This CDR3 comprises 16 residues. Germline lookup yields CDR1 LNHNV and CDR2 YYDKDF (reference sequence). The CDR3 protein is CATSRRKTGSSYEQYF. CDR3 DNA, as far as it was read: TGTGCCACCAGCAGACGGAAGACAGGGAGCTCCTACGAG.

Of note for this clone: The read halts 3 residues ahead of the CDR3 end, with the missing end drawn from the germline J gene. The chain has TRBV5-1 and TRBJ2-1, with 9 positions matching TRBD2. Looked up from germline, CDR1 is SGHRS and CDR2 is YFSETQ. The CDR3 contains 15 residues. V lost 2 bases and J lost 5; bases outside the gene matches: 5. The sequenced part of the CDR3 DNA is TGCGCCAGCAGCTTACGACTAGCGGACCACAATGAG. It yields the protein CASSLRLADHNE. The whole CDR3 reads CASSLRLADHNEQFF. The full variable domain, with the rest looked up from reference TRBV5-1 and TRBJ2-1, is KAGVTQTPRYLIKTRGQQVTLSCSPISGHRSVSWYQQTPGQGLQFLFEYFSETQRNKGNFPGRFSGRQFSNSRSEMNVSTLELGDSALYLCASSLRLADHNEQFFGPGTRLTVL.

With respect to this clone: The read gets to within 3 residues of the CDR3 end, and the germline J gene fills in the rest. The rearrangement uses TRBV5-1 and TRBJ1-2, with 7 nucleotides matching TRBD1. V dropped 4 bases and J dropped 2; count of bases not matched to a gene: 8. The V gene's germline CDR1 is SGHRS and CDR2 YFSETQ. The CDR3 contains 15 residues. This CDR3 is CASSVGTETNYGYTF. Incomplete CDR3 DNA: TGCGCCAGCAGCGTCGGGACAGAGACAAACTATGGC.

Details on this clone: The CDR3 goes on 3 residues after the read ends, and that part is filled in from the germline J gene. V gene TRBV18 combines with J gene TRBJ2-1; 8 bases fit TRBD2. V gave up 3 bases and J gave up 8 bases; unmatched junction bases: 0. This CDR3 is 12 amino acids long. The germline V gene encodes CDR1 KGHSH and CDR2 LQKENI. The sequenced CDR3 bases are TGTGCCAGCTCACCGACTAGCGATGAG. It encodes CASSPTSDE. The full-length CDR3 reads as CASSPTSDEQFF.

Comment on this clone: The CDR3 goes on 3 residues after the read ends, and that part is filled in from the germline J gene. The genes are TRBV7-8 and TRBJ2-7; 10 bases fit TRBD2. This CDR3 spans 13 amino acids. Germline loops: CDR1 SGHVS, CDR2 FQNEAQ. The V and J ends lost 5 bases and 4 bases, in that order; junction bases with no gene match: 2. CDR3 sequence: CASSRTSGYEQYF. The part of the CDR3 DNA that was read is TGTGCCAGCAGCCGGACTAGCGGATACGAG.

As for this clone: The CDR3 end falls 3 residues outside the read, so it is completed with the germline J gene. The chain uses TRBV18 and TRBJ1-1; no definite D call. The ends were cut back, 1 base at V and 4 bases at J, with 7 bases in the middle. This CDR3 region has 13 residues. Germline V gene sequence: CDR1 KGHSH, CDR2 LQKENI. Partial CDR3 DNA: TGTGCCAGCTCACCACAGGGTGGCACTGAA. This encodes CASSPQGGTE. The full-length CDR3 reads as CASSPQGGTEAFF. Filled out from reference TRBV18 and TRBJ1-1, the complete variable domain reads NAGVMQNPRHLVRRRGQEARLRCSPMKGHSHVYWYRQLPEEGLKFMVYLQKENIIDESGMPKERFSAEFPKEGPSILRIQQVVRGDSAAYFCASSPQGGTEAFFGQGTRLTVV.

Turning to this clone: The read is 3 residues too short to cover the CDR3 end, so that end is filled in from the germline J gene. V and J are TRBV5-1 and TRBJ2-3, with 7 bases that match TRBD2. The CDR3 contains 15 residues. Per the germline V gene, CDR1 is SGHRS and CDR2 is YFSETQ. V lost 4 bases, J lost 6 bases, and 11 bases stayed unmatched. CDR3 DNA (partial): TGCGCCAGCAGCCTTGCTTGGCGGGAGTGGGATACG. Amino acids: CASSLAWREWDT. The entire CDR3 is CASSLAWREWDTQYF.

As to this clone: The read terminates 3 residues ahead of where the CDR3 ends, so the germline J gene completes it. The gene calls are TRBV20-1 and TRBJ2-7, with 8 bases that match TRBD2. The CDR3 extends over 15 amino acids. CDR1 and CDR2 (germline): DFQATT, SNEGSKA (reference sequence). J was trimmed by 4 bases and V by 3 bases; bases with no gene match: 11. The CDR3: CSASIPAGGKYEQYF. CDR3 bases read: TGCAGTGCTAGTATCCCCGCGGGAGGCAAGTACGAG.

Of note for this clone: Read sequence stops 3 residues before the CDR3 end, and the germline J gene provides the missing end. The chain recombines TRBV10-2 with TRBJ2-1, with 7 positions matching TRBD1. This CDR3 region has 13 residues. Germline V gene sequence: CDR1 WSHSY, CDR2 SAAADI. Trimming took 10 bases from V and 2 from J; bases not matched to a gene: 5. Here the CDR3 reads CATGTAPYNEQFF. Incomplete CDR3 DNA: TGCGCCACCGGGACAGCCCCCTACAATGAG.

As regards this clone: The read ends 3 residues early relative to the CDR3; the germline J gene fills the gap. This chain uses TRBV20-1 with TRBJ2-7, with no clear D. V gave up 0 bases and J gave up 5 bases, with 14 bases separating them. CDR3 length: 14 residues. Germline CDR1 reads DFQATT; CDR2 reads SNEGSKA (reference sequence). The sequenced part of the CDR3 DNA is TGCAGTGCTAGAGACCCCTCTTTAGTCAACGAG. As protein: CSARDPSLVNE. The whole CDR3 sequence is CSARDPSLVNEQYF.

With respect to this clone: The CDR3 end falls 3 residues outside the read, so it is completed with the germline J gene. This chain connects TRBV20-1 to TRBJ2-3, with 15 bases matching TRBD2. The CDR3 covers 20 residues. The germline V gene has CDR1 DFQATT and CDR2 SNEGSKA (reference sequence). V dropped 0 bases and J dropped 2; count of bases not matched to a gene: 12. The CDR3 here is CSARDWGTSGRSGTTDTQYF. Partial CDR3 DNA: TGCAGTGCTAGAGATTGGGGGACTAGCGGGAGGTCGGGGACCACAGATACG.